Shown below are 3 T cell receptor beta chains from a single sample sequenced in a study of T cell responses to AZD1222 COVID-19 vaccine. Here immunoSEQ multiplex PCR was the method, and the copy in TCRdb shows in-frame clones only, minus some. The sample has about 190,000 clones, about 94% seen once. The sample here was peripheral blood, taken on day 0 of AZD1222 vaccination. These TCRs come from an adult in good health.

This clone was detected once. The V call is TRBV6-6, the J call TRBJ1-1; no definite D call. This CDR3 has 13 residues. V was shortened by 5 bases and J by 2 bases, with 9 bases between the two germline ends. CDR1 and CDR2 (germline): MNHNY, SVGAGI (reference sequence). The CDR3, as DNA: TGTGCCAGCAGTCAGCTCTACAACACTGAAGCTTTCTTT. Translated, it gives CASSQLYNTEAFF.

The rearrangement links TRBV9 to TRBJ1-1; no reliable D call. This CDR3 contains 13 residues. V lost 1 base and J 2 bases, leaving 6 bases between the germline ends. Germline CDR1 reads SGDLS; CDR2 reads YYNGEE. The CDR3, as DNA: TGTGCCAGCAGCGTAAAAGATAACACTGAAGCTTTCTTT. Translation gives CASSVKDNTEAFF.

Only one count was recorded for this clone. The V gene is TRBV9, the J gene TRBJ2-1; D tentatively reads TRBD1 or TRBD2 (5 bases each). Germline assignment: CDR1 SGDLS and CDR2 YYNGEE. The CDR3 contains 15 residues. V was cut by 0 bases and J by 10 bases, with 17 bases left in between. The CDR3 DNA follows: TGTGCCAGCAGCGTAGGTGGGACCCCCCAGTGGGAGCAGTTCTTC. It codes for CASSVGGTPQWEQFF.